One sample yielded the 19 T cell receptor beta chains listed below, sequenced in a study of response to subunit inactivated influenza vaccine. TCRdb analysed the RT-PCR reads with MiXCR anew, one entry per CDR3 protein. Of around 760,000 distinct CDR3 sequences in the sample, more than 11% were seen once. The source was PBMCs from blood, collected about 14 days before vaccination. These receptors were obtained from a man aged 45 to 65 who received an inactivated influenza vaccine.

V is TRBV9 and J is TRBJ2-1; possible D gene TRBD2, 6 bases. The ends were cut back, 5 bases at V and 2 bases at J, with 11 bases in the middle. Germline V gene lookup returns CDR1 SGDLS and CDR2 YYNGEE. CDR3 size: 14 residues. CDR3 sequence: CASSREFAYNEQFF. The CDR3 DNA follows: TGTGCCAGCAGTCGGGAGTTCGCCTACAATGAGCAGTTCTTC.

This chain uses TRBV5-1 with TRBJ1-6, with D possibly matching TRBD1 (5 bases). V was clipped by 0 bases and J by 5 bases, with 12 bases between them. The germline gives CDR1 SGHRS, CDR2 YFSETQ. The CDR3 contains 16 residues. The CDR3 protein is CASSLEGRQDNSPLHF. Here the CDR3 DNA reads TGCGCCAGCAGCTTGGAGGGACGCCAAGATAATTCACCCCTCCACTTT.

This clonotype has more than one count but fewer than ten. The chain employs TRBV18 and TRBJ2-7; 14 nucleotides agree with TRBD2. This CDR3 contains 19 residues. J was trimmed by 0 bases and V by 4 bases; bases with no gene match: 11. Germline V gene data show CDR1 as KGHSH and CDR2 as LQKENI. This CDR3 is CASSLSGTSGSIDSYEQYF. The CDR3 DNA is TGTGCCAGCTCACTCTCCGGGACTAGCGGGAGCATAGACTCCTACGAGCAGTACTTC.

This clonotype showed up many times. V gene TRBV29-1 combines with J gene TRBJ2-3; D is perhaps TRBD1 (7 bases). From germline, CDR1 is SQVTM and CDR2 ANQGSEA. Trimming shortened V by 6 bases and J by 0 bases, and 16 bases separated the two germline ends. This CDR3 has 15 residues. The CDR3 region is CSVGRQGFSTDTQYF. Here the CDR3 DNA reads TGCAGCGTCGGGAGACAGGGCTTCAGCACAGATACGCAGTATTTT.

The genes are TRBV21-1 and TRBJ2-2; the table's D call TRBD1 went unverified against the DNA. TRBV21-1 is flagged as a pseudogene. CDR3 length: 19 amino acids. The CDR3 sequence: CASTVVRDRGNRNTGELFF. The CDR3 region has the DNA TGTGCCAGCACAGTTGTCCGGGACAGGGGGAATCGGAACACCGGGGAGCTGTTTTTT.

This clonotype turned up a few times. The chain joins TRBV18 to TRBJ2-7, with 7 nucleotides matching TRBD2. This CDR3 is built from 13 residues. Per germline, CDR1 KGHSH and CDR2 LQKENI. V trimming: 6 bases; J trimming: 3 bases; junction bases outside the gene matches: 5. CDR3 amino acids: CASSMTSLYEQYF. The CDR3 coding sequence is TGTGCCAGCTCGATGACTAGCCTCTACGAGCAGTACTTC.

CDR3 in amino acids: CASSPNRASNQPQHF. The CDR3 DNA follows: TGCGCCAGCAGCCCAAACAGGGCGAGCAATCAGCCCCAGCATTTT. This chain connects TRBV4-1 to TRBJ1-5; the D gene is possibly TRBD1 (6 bases). Trimming removed 4 bases at V and 1 base at J, with 11 bases between. CDR1 and CDR2 (germline): MGHRA, YSYEKL. There are 15 residues in the CDR3.

This clonotype appeared a few times. CDR3 loop: CASSESGTGWGNEQFF. The CDR3, as DNA: TGTGCCAGCAGTGAATCCGGGACAGGGTGGGGCAATGAGCAGTTCTTC. The gene calls are TRBV25-1 and TRBJ2-1; 9 positions agree with TRBD1. This CDR3 spans 16 amino acids. The germline CDR1 and CDR2 sequences are MGHDK and SYGVNS. Trimming removed 1 base from V and 6 bases from J; junction bases left unmatched: 7.

J is TRBJ1-5 and V is TRBV4-2; 8 bases fit TRBD1. The CDR3 contains 19 residues. V trimming: 0 bases; J trimming: 3 bases; junction bases outside the gene matches: 13. CDR1 and CDR2 from the germline V gene are LGHNA and YNFKEQ. CDR3 sequence (DNA): TGTGCCAGCAGCCAAGAGGTCAGGACAGGGTATAATAACAATCAGCCCCAGCATTTT. This encodes CASSQEVRTGYNNNQPQHF.

This chain links TRBV5-1 with TRBJ2-3, with D perhaps TRBD1 (5 bases). V was clipped by 0 bases and J by 6 bases, with 11 bases between them. The CDR3 contains 14 residues. The germline CDR1 and CDR2 sequences are SGHRS and YFSETQ. The CDR3 region has the DNA TGCGCCAGCAGCTTGGGTTCCAGGGCTGATACGCAGTATTTT. Amino acids: CASSLGSRADTQYF.

V and J are TRBV20-1 and TRBJ2-7; perhaps TRBD2 as D (6 bases). CDR1 DFQATT and CDR2 SNEGSKA come from the germline V gene (reference sequence). This CDR3 has 14 amino acids. With 3 bases removed from V and 4 bases from J, the gap between germline ends came to 16 bases. CDR3 residues: CSASVAGRPYEQYF. CDR3 bases: TGCAGTGCTAGTGTTGCGGGACGTCCGTACGAGCAGTACTTC.

This chain connects TRBV7-6 to TRBJ2-3; tentatively, D is TRBD2 (6 bases). Germline CDR1 is SGHVS and CDR2 is FNYEAQ. V lost 1 base to trimming and J lost 8 bases, with 13 bases between them. The CDR3 is 14 amino acids. This CDR3 reads CASSLDGGTGTQYF. The CDR3 DNA reads as TGTGCCAGCAGCTTAGACGGGGGAACGGGTACGCAGTATTTT.

The chain joins TRBV5-1 to TRBJ1-2, with D tentatively TRBD1 (6 bases). CDR1 and CDR2 (germline): SGHRS, YFSETQ. With 0 bases removed from V and 8 bases from J, the gap between germline ends came to 14 bases. The CDR3 extends over 14 amino acids. The CDR3: CASSLELQGYGYTF. DNA for the CDR3: TGCGCCAGCAGCTTGGAATTACAGGGTTACGGCTACACCTTC.

V is TRBV20-1 and J is TRBJ2-5; tentatively, D is TRBD1 (5 bases). The germline V and J ends were trimmed by 3 bases and 7 bases, with 15 bases remaining between them. Germline values: CDR1 DFQATT, CDR2 SNEGSKA (reference sequence). The CDR3 extends over 13 amino acids. DNA for the CDR3: TGCAGTGCTAGCCGACAGACCCCAGGGACCCAGTACTTC. This encodes CSASRQTPGTQYF.

The rearrangement uses TRBV5-1 and TRBJ2-7, with D possibly called TRBD1 or TRBD2 (5 bases each). The CDR3 has 13 amino acids. V lost 3 bases and J 2 bases, leaving 9 bases between the germline ends. From germline, CDR1 is SGHRS and CDR2 YFSETQ. The CDR3 region is CASSWDGTYEQYF. As DNA, the CDR3 is TGCGCCAGCAGCTGGGACGGAACCTACGAGCAGTACTTC. Combining the CDR3 with reference TRBV5-1 and TRBJ2-7 gives the whole variable domain KAGVTQTPRYLIKTRGQQVTLSCSPISGHRSVSWYQQTPGQGLQFLFEYFSETQRNKGNFPGRFSGRQFSNSRSEMNVSTLELGDSALYLCASSWDGTYEQYFGPGTRLTVT.

V usage is TRBV5-1 and J usage is TRBJ2-5; the D call may be TRBD1 or TRBD2 (5 bases each). With 6 bases removed from V and 3 bases from J, the gap between germline ends came to 21 bases. In germline, CDR1 is SGHRS, CDR2 YFSETQ. There are 16 residues in the CDR3. CDR3 in amino acids: CASTHRPGTQEETQYF. The CDR3 DNA reads TGCGCCAGCACCCACAGGCCCGGGACGCAAGAAGAGACCCAGTACTTC.

This clonotype was detected a few times. The rearrangement joins TRBV12-3 or TRBV12-4 to TRBJ2-1; 11 nucleotides align to TRBD2. V dropped 5 bases and J dropped 3; count of bases not matched to a gene: 18. The CDR3 has 20 residues. CDR3 sequence reads: CASSPSRLAGGLRYYNEQFF. The CDR3 DNA sequence: TGTGCCAGCAGTCCCTCTCGGCTAGCGGGGGGCCTTCGATACTACAATGAGCAGTTCTTC.

The genes are TRBV20-1 and TRBJ1-3; no clear D gene. Germline V gene lookup returns CDR1 DFQATT and CDR2 SNEGSKA (reference sequence). The CDR3 is 12 amino acids. V was cut by 3 bases and J by 7 bases, with 10 bases left in between. The CDR3 DNA sequence: TGCAGTGCTAGGGTTATCGGGAACACCATATATTTT. Residues: CSARVIGNTIYF.

This clonotype was seen a few times. The chain links TRBV5-5 to TRBJ2-7; no clear D. Germline V gene lookup returns CDR1 SGHKS and CDR2 YYEKEE (reference sequence). Trimming left V 4 bases short and J 0 bases short, with 14 bases between. The CDR3 runs 15 residues. The CDR3 sequence is CASSLLRTPSYEQYF. DNA of the CDR3: TGTGCCAGCAGCCTCTTAAGGACCCCCTCCTACGAGCAGTACTTC.